A selection of T cell receptor beta chains follows, all from one sample in a study of blood T cell repertoires in COVID-19. Assay used: immunoSEQ multiplex PCR; TCRdb lists only in-frame clones, some missing. The data show about 300,000 clones, 85% to 90% seen once. Material for sequencing was peripheral blood. The source of these receptors is a man between 65 and 85 years old with acute or convalescent COVID-19. Each CDR3 is given with its conserved first and last residue. Fields, in order: J gene, D gene, clone size, V gene, CDR3 DNA, CDR3 protein. A D gene is named only where the DNA matches it firmly. A row's size may be missing; if present it is once, few, many or a size class.

>TRBJ1-2|TRBD1|.|TRBV7-8
TGTGCCAGCAGCTTCGGGACAGGGGGCTATGGCTACACCTTC
CASSFGTGGYGYTF
>TRBJ2-7|.|.|TRBV6-5
TGTGCCAGCAGTTACACCGGACAGTCCGAGCAGTACTTC
CASSYTGQSEQYF
>TRBJ1-2|.|.|TRBV4-2
TGTGCCAGCAGCCAAGAGGCGGATCAGGGGAGAAACTATGGCTACACCTTC
CASSQEADQGRNYGYTF
>TRBJ1-4|TRBD1|.|TRBV3-1/TRBV3-2
TGTGCCAGCAGCTACCAAACAGGGGGCGCAGCTAATGAAAAACTGTTTTTT
CASSYQTGGAANEKLFF
>TRBJ2-3|TRBD1|.|TRBV24-1
TGTGCCACCTCAACAGGGGCGAGCACAGATACGCAGTATTTT
CATSTGASTDTQYF
>TRBJ2-2|TRBD1|.|TRBV18
TGTGCCAGCTCACCAAGGACAGGGGACACCGGGGAGCTGTTTTTT
CASSPRTGDTGELFF
>TRBJ2-3|.|.|TRBV3-1/TRBV3-2
TGTGCCAGCAGCCAAGCTCGGGCAGATACGCAGTATTTT
CASSQARADTQYF
>TRBJ1-3|TRBD1|.|TRBV11-2
TGTGCCAGCAGCTTACCCGGGACAGGGGGCGGGTGGAACACCATATATTTT
CASSLPGTGGGWNTIYF
>TRBJ2-7|TRBD2|.|TRBV3-1/TRBV3-2
TGTGCCAGCAGCCGGGGACTAGGTTACGAGCAGTACTTC
CASSRGLGYEQYF
>TRBJ1-5|.|.|TRBV3-1/TRBV3-2
TGTGCCAGCAGCCAGTCGGGTCAGCCCCAGCATTTT
CASSQSGQPQHF
>TRBJ1-5|.|.|TRBV4-2
TGTGCCAGCAGCCAAGAAAGGGGGCAGCCCCAGCATTTT
CASSQERGQPQHF
>TRBJ2-7|TRBD2|.|TRBV19
TGTGCCAGTAGTTTGATGGGAGGGCCGAACGGTGAGCAGTACTTC
CASSLMGGPNGEQYF
>TRBJ1-3|TRBD1|few|TRBV7-6
TGTGCCAGCAGCAACGGACAGGGGGCAGCTGGAAACACCATATATTTT
CASSNGQGAAGNTIYF
>TRBJ1-2|.|once|TRBV5-1
TGCGCCAGCAGCAGGCAGGCCCCACGGAAAGATTCCTATGGCTACACCTTC
CASSRQAPRKDSYGYTF
>TRBJ2-7|.|.|TRBV4-3
TGCGCCAGCACGAGGGACTTGCAAGCCTACGAGCAGTACTTC
CASTRDLQAYEQYF
>TRBJ2-2|TRBD2|once|TRBV9
TGTGCCAGCAGCGTAGCTAGCGGCAACACCGGGGAGCTGTTTTTT
CASSVASGNTGELFF
>TRBJ1-2|TRBD1|.|TRBV7-2
TGTGCCAGCAGCTTAGAAACAGGGGGCGGCTACACCTTC
CASSLETGGGYTF
>TRBJ1-6|.|.|TRBV6-6
TGTGCCAGCAGTCTCCTCGTAGGGGGAAGTTCGAATTCACCCCTCCACTTT
CASSLLVGGSSNSPLHF
>TRBJ2-1|.|.|TRBV2
TGTGCCAGCAGCCGGGACACTAACAATGAGCAGTTCTTC
CASSRDTNNEQFF
>TRBJ1-6|.|.|TRBV28
TGTGCCAGCAGACCAAACGGGGGTGATTCACCCCTCCACTTT
CASRPNGGDSPLHF